The clone carrying this TCR beta chain was observed many times. Its antigen is currently unknown. The entry originates in a study of T cells in Graves' hyperthyroidism and ophthalmopathy. The cohort's ophthalmopathy patients, a group with duration under 3 months, had a Clinical Activity Score of at least 3 and a NOSPECS grade of at least 4. The study excluded patients with uncontrolled infection, other autoimmune disease, pregnancy or lactation. There were TCR beta CDR3 regions amplified from RNA transcripts. HTBI primers drove first-round RT-PCR of the TCR CDR3. Each CDR3 protein is one row after TCRdb ran MiXCR on the multiplex PCR reads. The profile shows about 600,000 distinct CDR3 sequences, approximately 14% of them singletons. From germline, CDR1 is SGHTA and CDR2 FQGNSA. This CDR3 is 12 amino acids long. V lost 5 bases to trimming and J lost 10 bases, with 12 bases between them. General study results and limits: For ophthalmopathy, model prediction preceded onset by a median approximately 6 months. Most thyroid clonotypes expanded above 0.001 were also detected in blood.

The chain links TRBV7-2 to TRBJ2-4, with D possibly being TRBD2 (5 bases). This receptor was obtained from a woman in her forties or fifties with Graves' ophthalmopathy. The sequenced sample consisted of blood. The CDR3 spells CASSQTTVIQYF. CDR3 nucleotide sequence: TGTGCCAGCAGCCAGACTACCGTTATTCAGTACTTC.